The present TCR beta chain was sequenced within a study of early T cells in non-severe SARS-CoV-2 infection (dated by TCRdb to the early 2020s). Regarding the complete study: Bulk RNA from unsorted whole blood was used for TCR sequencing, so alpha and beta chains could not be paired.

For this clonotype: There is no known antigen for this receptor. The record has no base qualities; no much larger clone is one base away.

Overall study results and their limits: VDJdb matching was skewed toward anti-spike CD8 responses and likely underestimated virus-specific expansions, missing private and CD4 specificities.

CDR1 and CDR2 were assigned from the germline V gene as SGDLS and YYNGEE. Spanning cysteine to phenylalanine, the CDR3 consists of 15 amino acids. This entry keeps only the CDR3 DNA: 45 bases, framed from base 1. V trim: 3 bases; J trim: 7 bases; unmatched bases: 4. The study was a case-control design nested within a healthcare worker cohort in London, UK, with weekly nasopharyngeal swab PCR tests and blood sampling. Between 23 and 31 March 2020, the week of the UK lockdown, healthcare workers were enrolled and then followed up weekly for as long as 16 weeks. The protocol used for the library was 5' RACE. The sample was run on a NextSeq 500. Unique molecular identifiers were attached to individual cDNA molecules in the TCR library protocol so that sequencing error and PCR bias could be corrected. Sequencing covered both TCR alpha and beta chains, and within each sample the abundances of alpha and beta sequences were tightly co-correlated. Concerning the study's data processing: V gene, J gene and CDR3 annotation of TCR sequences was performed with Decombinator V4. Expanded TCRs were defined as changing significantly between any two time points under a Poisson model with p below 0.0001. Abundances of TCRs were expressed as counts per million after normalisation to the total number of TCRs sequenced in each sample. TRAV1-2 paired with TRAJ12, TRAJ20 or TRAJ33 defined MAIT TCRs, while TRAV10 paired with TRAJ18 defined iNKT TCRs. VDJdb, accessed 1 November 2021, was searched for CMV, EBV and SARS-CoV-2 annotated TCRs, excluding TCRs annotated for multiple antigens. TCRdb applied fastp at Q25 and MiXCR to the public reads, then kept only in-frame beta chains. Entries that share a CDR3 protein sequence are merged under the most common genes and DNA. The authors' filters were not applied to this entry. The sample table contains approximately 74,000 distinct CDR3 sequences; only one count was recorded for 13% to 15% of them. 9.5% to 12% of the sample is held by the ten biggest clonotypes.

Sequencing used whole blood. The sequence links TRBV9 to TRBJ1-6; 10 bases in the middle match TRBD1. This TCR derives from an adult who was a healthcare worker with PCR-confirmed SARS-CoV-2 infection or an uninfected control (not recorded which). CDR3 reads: CASSERTGGNSPLHF. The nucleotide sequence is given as TGTGCCAGCAGCGAGAGGACAGGGGGAAATTCACCCCTCCACTTT.